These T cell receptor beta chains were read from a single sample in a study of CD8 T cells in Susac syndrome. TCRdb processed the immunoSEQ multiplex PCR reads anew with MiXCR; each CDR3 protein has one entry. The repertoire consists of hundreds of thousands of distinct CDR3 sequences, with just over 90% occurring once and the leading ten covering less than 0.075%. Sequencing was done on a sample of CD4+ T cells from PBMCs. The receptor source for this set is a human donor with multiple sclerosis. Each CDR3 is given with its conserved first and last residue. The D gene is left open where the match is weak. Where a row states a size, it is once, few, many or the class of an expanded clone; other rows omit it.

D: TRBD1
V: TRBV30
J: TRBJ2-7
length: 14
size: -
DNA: TGTGCCTGGAGGGGGACAGGGGCTACCTACGAGCAGTACTTC
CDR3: CAWRGTGATYEQYF

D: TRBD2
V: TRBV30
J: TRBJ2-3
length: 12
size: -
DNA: TGTGCCTGGCGCGGGAGAACAGATACGCAGTATTTT
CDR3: CAWRGRTDTQYF

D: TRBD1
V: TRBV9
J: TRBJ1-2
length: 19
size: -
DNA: TGTGCCAGCAGCTCAACGCGGGGGACAGGGGGCTACGCGAACTATGGCTACACCTTC
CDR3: CASSSTRGTGGYANYGYTF

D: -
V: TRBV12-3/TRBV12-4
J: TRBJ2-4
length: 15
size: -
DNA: TGTGCCAGCAGTTCCCGGGAACTAGCCAAAAACATTCAGTACTTC
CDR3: CASSSRELAKNIQYF

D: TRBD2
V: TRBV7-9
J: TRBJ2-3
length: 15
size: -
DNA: TGTGCCAGCAGCTCCCCCCCCCGACTAGCGTATACGCAGTATTTT
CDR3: CASSSPPRLAYTQYF

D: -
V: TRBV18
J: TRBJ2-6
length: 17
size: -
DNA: TGTGCCAGCTCACCTGACGTCGGACCGTCTGGGGCCAACGTCCTGACTTTC
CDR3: CASSPDVGPSGANVLTF

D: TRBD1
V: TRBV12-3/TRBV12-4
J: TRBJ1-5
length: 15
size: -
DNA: TGTGCCAGCAGGGGGACAGGGGATGGCAATCAGCCCCAGCATTTT
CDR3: CASRGTGDGNQPQHF

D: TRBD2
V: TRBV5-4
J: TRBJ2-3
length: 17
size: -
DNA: TGTGCCAGCAGCTTCGCTTCCGGGACTAGCGGGTTAGATACGCAGTATTTT
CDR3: CASSFASGTSGLDTQYF

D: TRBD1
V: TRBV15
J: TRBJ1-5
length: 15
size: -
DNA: TGTGCCACCAGCCTTGACAGGGGGCGAAATCAGCCCCAGCATTTT
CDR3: CATSLDRGRNQPQHF

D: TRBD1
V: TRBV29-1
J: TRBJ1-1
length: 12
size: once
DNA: TGCAGCGTGCGGGGACAGCACACTGAAGCTTTCTTT
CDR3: CSVRGQHTEAFF

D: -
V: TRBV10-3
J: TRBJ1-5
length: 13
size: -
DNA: TGTGCCATCACCGACGGGGGTAATCAGCCCCAGCATTTT
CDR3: CAITDGGNQPQHF

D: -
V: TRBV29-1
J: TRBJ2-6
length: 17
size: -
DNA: TGCAGCGTTGAATCAGAGCCGACCTACTCTGGGGCCAACGTCCTGACTTTC
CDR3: CSVESEPTYSGANVLTF

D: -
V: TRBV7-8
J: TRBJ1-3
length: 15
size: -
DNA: TGTGCCAGCAGCTTAGGTTTGGCCCCGTTGTACACCATATATTTT
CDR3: CASSLGLAPLYTIYF

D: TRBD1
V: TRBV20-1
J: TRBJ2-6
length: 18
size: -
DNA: TGCAGTGCTAGTCGACAGGGGGCGATCACATCTGGGGCCAACGTCCTGACTTTC
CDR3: CSASRQGAITSGANVLTF

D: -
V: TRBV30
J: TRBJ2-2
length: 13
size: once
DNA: TGTGCCTGGTCCCGGCCCTACACCGGGGAGCTGTTTTTT
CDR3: CAWSRPYTGELFF

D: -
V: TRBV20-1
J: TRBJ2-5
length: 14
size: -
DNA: TGCAGTGCTAGGGGCGAGGGAGGACCCGAGACCCAGTACTTC
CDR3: CSARGEGGPETQYF

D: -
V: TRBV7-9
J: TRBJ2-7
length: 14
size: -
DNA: TGTGCCAGCCAAGGGCGGGAATCAACCTACGAGCAGTACTTC
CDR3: CASQGRESTYEQYF

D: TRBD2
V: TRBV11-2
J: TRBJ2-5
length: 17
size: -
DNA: TGTGCCAGCAGCTTAGGGCCTTCTAGCGGGAGAATGAAGACCCAGTACTTC
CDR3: CASSLGPSSGRMKTQYF

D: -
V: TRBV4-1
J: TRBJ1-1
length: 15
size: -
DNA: TGCGCCAGCAGCCAGAGACAATGGGGGAACACTGAAGCTTTCTTT
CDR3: CASSQRQWGNTEAFF

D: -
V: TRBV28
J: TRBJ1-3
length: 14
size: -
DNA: TGTGCCAGCAGTTTAGCCCTCTTCGGAAACACCATATATTTT
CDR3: CASSLALFGNTIYF

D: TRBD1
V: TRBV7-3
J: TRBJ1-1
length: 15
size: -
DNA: TGTGCCAGCAGCCCCGGACAGGGATGGGACACTGAAGCTTTCTTT
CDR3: CASSPGQGWDTEAFF

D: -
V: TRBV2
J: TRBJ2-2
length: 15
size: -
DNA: TGTGCCAGCAGTTGGGACACAGAAAACACCGGGGAGCTGTTTTTT
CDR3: CASSWDTENTGELFF

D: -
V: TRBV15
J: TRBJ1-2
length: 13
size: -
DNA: TGTGCCACCAGCGGGGGCCGGAACTATGGCTACACCTTC
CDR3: CATSGGRNYGYTF

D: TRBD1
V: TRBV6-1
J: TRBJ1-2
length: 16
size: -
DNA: TGTGCCAGCAAACCCAAACCGGGACAGGGACTCTATGGCTACACCTTC
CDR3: CASKPKPGQGLYGYTF

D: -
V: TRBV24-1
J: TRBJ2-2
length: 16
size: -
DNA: TGTGCCACCAGTGATTTACATAGCGTCTCCACCGGGGAGCTGTTTTTT
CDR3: CATSDLHSVSTGELFF

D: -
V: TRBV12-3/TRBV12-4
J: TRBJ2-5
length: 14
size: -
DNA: TGTGCCAGCAGTTTTGGGGACACCCAAGAGACCCAGTACTTC
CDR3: CASSFGDTQETQYF

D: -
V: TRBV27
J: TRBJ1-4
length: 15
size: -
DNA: TGTGCCAGCAGCCAGGCCGGGACAAGGAATGAAAAACTGTTTTTT
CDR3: CASSQAGTRNEKLFF

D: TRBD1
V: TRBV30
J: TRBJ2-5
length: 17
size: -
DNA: TGTGCCTGGAGTGTAGGGGCCGGGACAGGGAGTTTGGAGACCCAGTACTTC
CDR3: CAWSVGAGTGSLETQYF

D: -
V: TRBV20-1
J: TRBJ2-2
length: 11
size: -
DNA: TGCAGTGCTAGTGGTAGCGGGGAGCTGTTTTTT
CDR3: CSASGSGELFF

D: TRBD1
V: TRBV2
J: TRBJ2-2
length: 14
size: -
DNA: TGTGCCAGCAGGACCGGGACAGTAACCGGGGAGCTGTTTTTT
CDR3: CASRTGTVTGELFF

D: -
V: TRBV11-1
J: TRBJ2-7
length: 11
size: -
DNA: TGTGCCAGCAGGGGGAACTACGAGCAGTACTTC
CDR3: CASRGNYEQYF

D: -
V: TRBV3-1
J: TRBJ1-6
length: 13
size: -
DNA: TGTGCCAGCAGCCAAGGCGGGGTTTCACCCCTCCACTTT
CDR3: CASSQGGVSPLHF

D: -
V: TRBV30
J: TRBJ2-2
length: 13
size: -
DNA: TGTGCCTGGAGTTCCAGGGGGGCCGGGGAGCTGTTTTTT
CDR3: CAWSSRGAGELFF

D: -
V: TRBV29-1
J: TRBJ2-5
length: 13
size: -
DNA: TGCAGCGTTGAGGGCAGGCTCCAAGAGACCCAGTACTTC
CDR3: CSVEGRLQETQYF

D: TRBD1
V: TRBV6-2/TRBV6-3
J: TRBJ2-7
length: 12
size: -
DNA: TGTGCCAGCAGTCGACAGGGCGGCGGGCAGTACTTC
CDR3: CASSRQGGGQYF

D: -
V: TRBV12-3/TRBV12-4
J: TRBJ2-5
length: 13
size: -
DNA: TGTGCCAGCAGTTTTGATACATCCATGACCCAGTACTTC
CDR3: CASSFDTSMTQYF

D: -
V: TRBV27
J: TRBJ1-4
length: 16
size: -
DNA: TGTGCCAGCAGTATATCGACTCCGGGACGAAATGAAAAACTGTTTTTT
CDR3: CASSISTPGRNEKLFF

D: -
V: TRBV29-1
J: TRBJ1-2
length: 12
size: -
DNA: TGCAGCGTTGAAGGAGGGCCCGGGGGCTACACCTTC
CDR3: CSVEGGPGGYTF

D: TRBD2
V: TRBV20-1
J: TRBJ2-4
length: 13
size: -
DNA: TGCAGTGCCCGGGGACTAGCGGAAAACATTCAGTACTTC
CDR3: CSARGLAENIQYF

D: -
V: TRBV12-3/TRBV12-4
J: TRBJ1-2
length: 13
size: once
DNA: TGTGCCAGCAGGTCCGGGACGATCTTTGGCTACACCTTC
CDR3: CASRSGTIFGYTF

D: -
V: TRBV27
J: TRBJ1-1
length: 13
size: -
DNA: TGTGCCAGCAGTTTATCACCTTTCACTGAAGCTTTCTTT
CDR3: CASSLSPFTEAFF

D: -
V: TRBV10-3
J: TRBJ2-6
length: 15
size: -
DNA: TGTGCCATCAGTCCCCGGGGGACTGGGGCCAACGTCCTGACTTTC
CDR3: CAISPRGTGANVLTF

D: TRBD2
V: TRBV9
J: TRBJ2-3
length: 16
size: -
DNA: TGTGCCAGCAGCGTAGGAGCGGGGGGAACCACAGATAGGCAGTATTTT
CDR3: CASSVGAGGTTDRQYF

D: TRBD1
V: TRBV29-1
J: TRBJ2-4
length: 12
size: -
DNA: TGCAGCGTAGGGACAGGGCAAAACATTCAGTACTTC
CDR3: CSVGTGQNIQYF

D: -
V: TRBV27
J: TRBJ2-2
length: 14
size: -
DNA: TGTGCCAGCAGTTTATTGTGGCGTGACGGGGAGCTGTTTTTT
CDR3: CASSLLWRDGELFF

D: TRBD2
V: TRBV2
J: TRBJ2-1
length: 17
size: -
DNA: TGTGCCAGCAGTGAACGCAGTTTAGCGGGAGGGAGCAATGAGCAGTTCTTC
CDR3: CASSERSLAGGSNEQFF

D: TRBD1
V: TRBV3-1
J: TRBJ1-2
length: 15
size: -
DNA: TGTGCCAGCAGCCCCGAGACAGGGGGTCCTTATGGCTACACCTTC
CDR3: CASSPETGGPYGYTF

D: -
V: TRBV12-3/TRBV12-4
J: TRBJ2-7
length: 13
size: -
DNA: TGTGCCAGCAGTTCCTTAGGGGGCTACGAGCAGTACTTC
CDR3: CASSSLGGYEQYF

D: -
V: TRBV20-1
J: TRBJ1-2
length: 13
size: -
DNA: TGCAGTGCTGTCCGGCCAGGGGAATATGGCTACACCTTC
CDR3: CSAVRPGEYGYTF

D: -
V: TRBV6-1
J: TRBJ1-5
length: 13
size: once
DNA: TGTGCCAGCAGTGTTCAGGGGAATCAGCCCCAGCATTTT
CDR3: CASSVQGNQPQHF

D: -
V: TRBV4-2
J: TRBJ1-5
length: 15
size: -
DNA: TGTGCCAGCAGCCACACAAACAGCCGGGCTCAGCCCCAGCATTTT
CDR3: CASSHTNSRAQPQHF

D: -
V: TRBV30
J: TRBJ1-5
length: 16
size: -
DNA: TGTGCCTGGAGTCCGGACAGAGCCTCCCGCAATCAGCCCCAGCATTTT
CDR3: CAWSPDRASRNQPQHF

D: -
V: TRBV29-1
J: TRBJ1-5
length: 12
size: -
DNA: TGCAGCGTTGTGACTAGCAATCAGCCCCAGCATTTT
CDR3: CSVVTSNQPQHF

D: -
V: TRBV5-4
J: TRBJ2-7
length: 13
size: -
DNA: TGTGCCAGCAGCTTGGCCGGCGGGGACGAGCAGTACTTC
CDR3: CASSLAGGDEQYF

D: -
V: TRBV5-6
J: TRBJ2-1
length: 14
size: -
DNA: TGTGCCAGCAGTGACGGAGTCTCCTACAATGAGCAGTTCTTC
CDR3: CASSDGVSYNEQFF

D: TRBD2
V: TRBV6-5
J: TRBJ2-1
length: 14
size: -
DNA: TGTGCCAGCGTTAGCGGGGGGCCTGTCAATGAGCAGTTCTTC
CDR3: CASVSGGPVNEQFF

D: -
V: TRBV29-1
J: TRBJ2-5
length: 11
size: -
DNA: TGCAGCGTTGACAGGACAGAGACCCAGTACTTC
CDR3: CSVDRTETQYF

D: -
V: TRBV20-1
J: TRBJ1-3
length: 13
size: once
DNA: TGCAGTGCTAGATTTTTCTCTGGAAACACCATATATTTT
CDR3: CSARFFSGNTIYF

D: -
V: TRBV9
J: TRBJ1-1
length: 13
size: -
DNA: TGTGCCAGCAGCGTAGAGGAGGGGACTGAAGCTTTCTTT
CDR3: CASSVEEGTEAFF